This T cell receptor beta chain was identified during a study of response to subunit inactivated influenza vaccine. The CDR3 has 20 residues. Using its own MiXCR run on the RT-PCR reads, TCRdb lists one record per CDR3 protein. The table shows 500,000 to 600,000 distinct CDR3 sequences, with 7.6% occurring only once. The rearrangement joins TRBV21-1 to TRBJ2-1; the table assigns TRBD2, which was not confirmed against the DNA. TRBV21-1 is labeled a pseudogene. This specimen consisted of PBMCs from blood, obtained roughly 24 months after vaccination. The source of this sequence is a man between 45 and 75 years old who received an inactivated influenza vaccine. CDR3 residues: CASSKARKRWERGNYNEQFF. In DNA form, the CDR3 reads TGTGCCAGCAGCAAAGCCCGAAAGCGGTGGGAGCGGGGGAACTACAATGAGCAGTTCTTC.